This T cell receptor beta chain came from a study of blood T cell repertoires in COVID-19. The wider study: Spain, Italy and the United States supplied samples that represented acute and convalescent COVID-19. Sample material is recorded as cDNA or gDNA derived from T cells, B-cell-depleted T cells, or PBMCs.

This CDR3 spans 16 amino acids. From germline, CDR1 is SGHTA and CDR2 FQGNSA. Losses at the gene ends were 5 bases for V and 2 bases for J; bases not matched to a gene: 11. Authors' processing steps: The assay estimated nucleated cells by amplifying reference gene primers. The repertoire was sequenced with immunoSEQ multiplex PCR; TCRdb's copy has only in-frame clones and lacks some. D and trimming were read from the DNA, whereas the V and J calls and clone size are those reported in that table. The sample records roughly 260,000 clones, roughly 82% being singletons. This clonotype originated in a woman at least 80 years old with active or convalescent COVID-19. The rearrangement uses TRBV7-2 and TRBJ2-5; 7 bases are shared with TRBD2. The material sequenced was peripheral blood. The CDR3 region is CASSPGGWRGQETQYF. The CDR3 bases are TGTGCCAGCAGCCCCGGGGGTTGGCGGGGGCAAGAGACCCAGTACTTC.